The clone carrying this T cell receptor (beta chain) was detected once. Its matching antigen is unknown. The V gene's germline CDR1 is SGDLS and CDR2 YYNGEE. This CDR3 contains 13 residues. V shed 3 bases and J shed 6 bases, with 9 bases lying between them. This sample is part of a study of shared clonotypes between healthy human individuals. For the study at large: The cohort had a couple of women and a few men, ages 18 to 49.

Naive-designated CD8 cells lacked CD45RO, were positively enriched for CCR7, and omitted terminally differentiated effector memory CD45RA+ cells. Everyone who donated was a Caucasian adult who lived in Nashville, Tennessee. Study-level findings and limits: Generation of non-shared clonotypes was less probable than generation of clonotypes shared by all four donors.

Generated by immunoSEQ multiplex PCR, the TCRdb table keeps only in-frame clones and is missing some. The table has under 1 million clones, 95% to 97% seen once; the top ten hold less than 0.25%. This receptor was obtained from a man aged 30-40 years in good health. The sequenced material came from naive CD8+ T cells sorted from blood. This chain connects TRBV9 to TRBJ2-2, with D uncertain. This chain's CDR3 is CASSAAEPGELFF. The CDR3 nucleotides read TGTGCCAGCAGCGCCGCGGAGCCCGGGGAGCTGTTTTTT.